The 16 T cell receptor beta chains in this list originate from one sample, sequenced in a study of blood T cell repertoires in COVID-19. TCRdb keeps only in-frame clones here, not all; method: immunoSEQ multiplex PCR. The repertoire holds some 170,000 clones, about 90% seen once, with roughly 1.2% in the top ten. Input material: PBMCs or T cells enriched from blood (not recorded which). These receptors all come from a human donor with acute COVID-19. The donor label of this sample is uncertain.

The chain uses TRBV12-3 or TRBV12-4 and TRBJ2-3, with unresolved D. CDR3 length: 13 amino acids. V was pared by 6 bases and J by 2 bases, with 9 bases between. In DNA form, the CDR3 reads TGTGCCAGCAGAACATTCCTCACAGATACGCAGTATTTT. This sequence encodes CASRTFLTDTQYF.

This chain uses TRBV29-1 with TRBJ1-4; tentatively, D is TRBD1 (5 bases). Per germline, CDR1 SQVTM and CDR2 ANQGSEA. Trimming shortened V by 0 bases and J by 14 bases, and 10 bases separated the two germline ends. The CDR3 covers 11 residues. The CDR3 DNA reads TGCAGCGTTGAAGATCTCAGGGTTCTGTTTTTT. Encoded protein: CSVEDLRVLFF. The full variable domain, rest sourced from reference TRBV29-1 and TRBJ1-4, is SAVISQKPSRDICQRGTSLTIQCQVDSQVTMMFWYRQQPGQSLTLIATANQGSEATYESGFVIDKFPISRPNLTFSTLTVSNMSPEDSSIYLCSVEDLRVLFFGSGTQLSVL.

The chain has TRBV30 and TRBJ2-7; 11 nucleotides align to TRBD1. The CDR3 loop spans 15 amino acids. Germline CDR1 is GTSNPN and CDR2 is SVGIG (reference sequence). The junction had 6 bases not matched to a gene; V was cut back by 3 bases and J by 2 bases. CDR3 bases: TGTGCCTGGAGGCGGGACAGGGGGACGGCCTACGAGCAGTACTTC. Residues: CAWRRDRGTAYEQYF. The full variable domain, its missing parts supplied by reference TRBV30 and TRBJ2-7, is SQTIHQWPATLVQPVGSPLSLECTVEGTSNPNLYWYRQAAGRGLQLLFYSVGIGQISSEVPQNLSASRPQDRQFILSSKKLLLSDSGFYLCAWRRDRGTAYEQYFGPGTRLTVT.

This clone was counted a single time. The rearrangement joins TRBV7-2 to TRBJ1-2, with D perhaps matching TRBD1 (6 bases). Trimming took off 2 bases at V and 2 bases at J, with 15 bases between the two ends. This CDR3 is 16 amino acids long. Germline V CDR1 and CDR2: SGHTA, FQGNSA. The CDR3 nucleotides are TGTGCCAGCAGCTTAAGTATCGGGGGGCCCAACTATGGCTACACCTTC. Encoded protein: CASSLSIGGPNYGYTF. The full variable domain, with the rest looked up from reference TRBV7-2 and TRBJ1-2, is GAGVSQSPSNKVTEKGKDVELRCDPISGHTALYWYRQSLGQGLEFLIYFQGNSAPDKSGLPSDRFSAERTGGSVSTLTIQRTQQEDSAVYLCASSLSIGGPNYGYTFGSGTRLTVV.

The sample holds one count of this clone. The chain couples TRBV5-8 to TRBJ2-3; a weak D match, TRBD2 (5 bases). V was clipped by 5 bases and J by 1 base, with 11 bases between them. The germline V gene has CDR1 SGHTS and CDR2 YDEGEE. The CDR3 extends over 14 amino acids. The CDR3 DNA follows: TGTGCCAGCAGTGGAGGAGATGGCACAGATACGCAGTATTTT. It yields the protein CASSGGDGTDTQYF.

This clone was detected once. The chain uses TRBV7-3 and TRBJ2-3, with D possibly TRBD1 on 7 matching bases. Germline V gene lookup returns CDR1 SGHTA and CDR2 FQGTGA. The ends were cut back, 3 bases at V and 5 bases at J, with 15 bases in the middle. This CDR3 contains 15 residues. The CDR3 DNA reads TGTGCCAGCAGCTTCAGGGGGGCCGGGGGAGATACGCAGTATTTT. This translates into CASSFRGAGGDTQYF.

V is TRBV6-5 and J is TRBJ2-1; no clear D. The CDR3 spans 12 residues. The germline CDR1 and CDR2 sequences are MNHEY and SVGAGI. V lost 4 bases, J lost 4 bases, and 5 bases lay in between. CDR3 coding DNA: TGTGCCAGCAGTTCACAGTACAATGAGCAGTTCTTC. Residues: CASSSQYNEQFF.

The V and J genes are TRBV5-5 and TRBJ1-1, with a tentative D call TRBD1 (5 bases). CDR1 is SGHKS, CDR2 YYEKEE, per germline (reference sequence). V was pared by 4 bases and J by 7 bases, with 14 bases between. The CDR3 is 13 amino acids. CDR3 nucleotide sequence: TGTGCCAGCAGCACCCCGACAGCGAATGAAGCTTTCTTT. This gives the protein CASSTPTANEAFF.

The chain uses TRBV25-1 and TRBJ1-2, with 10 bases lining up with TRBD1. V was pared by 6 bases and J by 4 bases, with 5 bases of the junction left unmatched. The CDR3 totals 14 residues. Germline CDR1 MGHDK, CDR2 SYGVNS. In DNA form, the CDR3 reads TGTGCCAGCAGGGGGACAGGGGAAGTCTATGGCTACACCTTC. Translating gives CASRGTGEVYGYTF.

The chain's CDR3 is CASSHPQGLGYGYTF. The CDR3 DNA reads as TGTGCCAGCAGCCATCCACAGGGTCTTGGCTATGGCTACACCTTC. The J gene is TRBJ1-2, the V gene TRBV9, with D possibly being TRBD1 (6 bases). The CDR3 covers 15 residues. CDR1 is SGDLS and CDR2 is YYNGEE in the germline V gene. V was pared by 4 bases and J by 4 bases, with 17 bases between.

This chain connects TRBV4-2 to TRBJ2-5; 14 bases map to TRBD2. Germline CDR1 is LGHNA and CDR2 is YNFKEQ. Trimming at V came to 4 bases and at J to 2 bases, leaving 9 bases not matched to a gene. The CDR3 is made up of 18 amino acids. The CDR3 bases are TGTGCCAGCAGCCGCGCCGGGACTAGCGGGGGACAACAAGAGACCCAGTACTTC. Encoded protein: CASSRAGTSGGQQETQYF.

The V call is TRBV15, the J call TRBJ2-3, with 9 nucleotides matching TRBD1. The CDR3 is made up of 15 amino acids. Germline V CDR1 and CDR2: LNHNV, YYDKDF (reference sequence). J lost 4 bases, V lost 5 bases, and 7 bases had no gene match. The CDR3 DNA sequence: TGTGCCACCAGCGACAGGGGGGGGGCGGCAGATACGCAGTATTTT. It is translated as CATSDRGGAADTQYF. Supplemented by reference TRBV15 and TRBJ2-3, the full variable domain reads DAMVIQNPRYQVTQFGKPVTLSCSQTLNHNVMYWYQQKSSQAPKLLFHYYDKDFNNEADTPDNFQSRRPNTSFCFLDIRSPGLGDTAMYLCATSDRGGAADTQYFGPGTRLTVL.

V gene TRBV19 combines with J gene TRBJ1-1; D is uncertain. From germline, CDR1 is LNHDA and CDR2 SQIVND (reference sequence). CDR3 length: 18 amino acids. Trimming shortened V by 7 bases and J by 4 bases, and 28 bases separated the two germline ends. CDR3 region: CASMGVGSSWSGSTEAFF. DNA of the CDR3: TGTGCCAGTATGGGAGTTGGCAGCTCCTGGTCTGGGAGCACTGAAGCTTTCTTT.

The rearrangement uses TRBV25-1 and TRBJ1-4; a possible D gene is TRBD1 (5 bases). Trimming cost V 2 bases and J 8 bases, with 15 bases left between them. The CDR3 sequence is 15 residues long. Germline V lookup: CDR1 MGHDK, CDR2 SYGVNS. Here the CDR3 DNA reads TGTGCCAGCAGTGAAGGGGGGGTGATGGTAGAAAAACTGTTTTTT. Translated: CASSEGGVMVEKLFF. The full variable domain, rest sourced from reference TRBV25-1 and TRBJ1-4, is EADIYQTPRYLVIGTGKKITLECSQTMGHDKMYWYQQDPGMELHLIHYSYGVNSTEKGDLSSESTVSRIRTEHFPLTLESARPSHTSQYLCASSEGGVMVEKLFFGSGTQLSVL.

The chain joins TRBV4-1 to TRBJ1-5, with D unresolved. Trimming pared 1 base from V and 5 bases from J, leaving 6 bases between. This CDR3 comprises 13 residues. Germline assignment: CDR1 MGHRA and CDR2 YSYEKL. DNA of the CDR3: TGCGCCAGCAGCCAAGGGAGGGATCAGCCCCAGCATTTT. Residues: CASSQGRDQPQHF.

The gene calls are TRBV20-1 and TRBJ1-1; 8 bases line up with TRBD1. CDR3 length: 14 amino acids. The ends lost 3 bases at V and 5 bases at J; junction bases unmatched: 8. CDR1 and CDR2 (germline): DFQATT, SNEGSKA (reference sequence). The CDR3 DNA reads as TGCAGTGCTAGTAGCCCAGGGGGCTGGACTGAAGCTTTCTTT. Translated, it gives CSASSPGGWTEAFF.